A single sample is the source of the 23 T cell receptor beta chains below, sequenced in a study of T cell changes during pregnancy in multiple sclerosis. Produced via immunoSEQ multiplex PCR; TCRdb's table is partial and in-frame only. The data contain about 61,000 clones, around 89% of them singletons. Sequenced material: peripheral blood, taken in the first trimester of pregnancy. Every receptor here comes from a female donor in good health, enrolled as a control in a pregnancy study.

The CDR3: CASSLRANEQFF. CDR3 in DNA: TGTGCCAGCAGCTTAAGAGCAAATGAGCAGTTCTTC. V and J are TRBV7-3 and TRBJ2-1; no clear D. The CDR3 loop spans 12 amino acids. The V gene lost 1 base and the J gene lost 7 bases, with 5 bases spanning the gap. CDR1 SGHTA and CDR2 FQGTGA come from the germline V gene.

This chain links TRBV5-1 with TRBJ2-1; 9 bases map to TRBD2. Per germline, CDR1 SGHRS and CDR2 YFSETQ. The CDR3 runs 15 residues. The J segment lost 8 bases and the V segment lost 1 base, leaving 7 bases of the junction unmatched. The CDR3, as DNA: TGCGCCAGCAGCTTGCCGCGGGGGGGCCTCTATGAGCAGTTCTTC. This gives the protein CASSLPRGGLYEQFF.

The chain links TRBV7-2 to TRBJ1-5; D is undetermined. The germline gives CDR1 SGHTA, CDR2 FQGNSA. This CDR3 has 15 residues. Trimming removed 3 bases from V and 0 bases from J, with 9 bases in between. CDR3 residues: CASSLEDYSNQPQHF. CDR3 DNA sequence: TGTGCCAGCAGCTTGGAGGATTATAGCAATCAGCCCCAGCATTTT.

The chain combines TRBV4-1 with TRBJ2-7; no clear D. The length of the CDR3 is 13 residues. V lost 4 bases and J 5 bases, leaving 12 bases between the germline ends. Germline V gene sequence: CDR1 MGHRA, CDR2 YSYEKL. CDR3 amino acids: CASSLLPSNEQYF. For the CDR3, the DNA is TGCGCCAGCAGCCTACTACCCTCGAACGAGCAGTACTTC.

With respect to this clone: An end of the junction differs from the germline gene, which may be a read error. Additional DNA sequences in this sample encode the identical CDR3. CDR3 bases: TGCGCCAGCAGCTCGGACAGGGGTAATTCCCCCCTCCACTTT. Translation: CASSSDRGNSPLHF. The chain has TRBV4-3 and TRBJ1-6; 9 bases are a match to TRBD1. The germline gives CDR1 LGHNA, CDR2 YSLEER. The CDR3 totals 14 residues.

The V gene is TRBV19, the J gene TRBJ2-7; 8 bases map to TRBD1. This CDR3 is built from 15 residues. CDR1 LNHDA and CDR2 SQIVND come from the germline V gene (reference sequence). The junction had 10 bases not matched to a gene; V was cut back by 4 bases and J by 5 bases. Here the CDR3 reads CASSTLWTGSHEQYF. The CDR3 nucleotides are TGTGCCAGTAGTACCCTCTGGACAGGGAGCCACGAGCAGTACTTC.

This clone was counted a few times. CDR3 DNA: TGTGCCAGCAGCCAAGTTCACGGGAACACTGAAGCTTTCTTT. Translated: CASSQVHGNTEAFF. The chain joins TRBV4-2 to TRBJ1-1; no reliable D call. Germline CDR1 and CDR2: LGHNA and YNFKEQ. V was clipped by 1 base and J by 1 base, with 7 bases between them. The CDR3 is 14 amino acids.

CDR3 in amino acids: CASSLRRIGEEKLFF. The CDR3 DNA reads as TGCGCCAGCAGCCTGAGACGGATCGGGGAAGAAAAACTGTTTTTT. The V and J genes are TRBV4-3 and TRBJ1-4; D gene ambiguous. CDR3 size: 15 residues. Germline V gene data show CDR1 as LGHNA and CDR2 as YSLEER. V was shortened by 4 bases and J by 8 bases, with 17 bases between the two germline ends.

The V call is TRBV27, the J call TRBJ2-1; 10 nucleotides line up with TRBD2. V gave up 6 bases and J gave up 4 bases; unmatched junction bases: 9. The length of the CDR3 is 16 residues. Per germline, CDR1 MNHEY and CDR2 SMNVEV (reference sequence). The CDR3 loop reads CASRHELAGGYNEQFF. The CDR3 region has the DNA TGTGCCAGCAGGCATGAGTTAGCGGGGGGTTACAATGAGCAGTTCTTC.

A few counts support this clone. The chain carries TRBV7-2 and TRBJ1-1; D is unclear. Trimming left V 2 bases short and J 1 base short, with 14 bases between. The CDR3 is made up of 16 amino acids. Germline CDR1 reads SGHTA; CDR2 reads FQGNSA. The CDR3 DNA sequence: TGTGCCAGCAGCTTACTTCGCAGGTCACCGAACACTGAAGCTTTCTTT. This gives the protein CASSLLRRSPNTEAFF.

This clone was recorded many times. The chain joins TRBV7-6 to TRBJ2-2; TRBD1 aligns across 10 bases. This CDR3 contains 17 residues. The V gene end was trimmed by 3 bases and the J gene end by 0 bases; junction bases not matched to a gene: 4. Germline V gene sequence: CDR1 SGHVS, CDR2 FNYEAQ. CDR3 region: CASSFRQGAANTGELFF. DNA for the CDR3: TGTGCCAGCAGCTTCCGACAGGGGGCAGCGAACACCGGGGAGCTGTTTTTT.

CDR3 nucleotide sequence: TGTGCCAGCACCCTTGGCGGGACTGGATATGAAAAACTGTTTTTT. Its protein product is CASTLGGTGYEKLFF. This chain joins TRBV11-3 and TRBJ1-4, with D possibly being TRBD1 (5 bases). Between the trimmed V and J ends, which lost 7 bases and 6 bases, there was a span of 18 bases. Germline assignment: CDR1 SGHNT and CDR2 YENEEA. The CDR3 has 15 residues.

This chain joins TRBV20-1 and TRBJ2-7; D is unclear. Germline V gene lookup returns CDR1 DFQATT and CDR2 SNEGSKA (reference sequence). The V and J ends lost 5 bases and 0 bases respectively, with 5 bases between them. The CDR3 extends over 11 amino acids. The CDR3 loop is CSAESSYEQYF. CDR3 nucleotides: TGCAGTGCTGAGAGCTCCTACGAGCAGTACTTC.

This clone is a singleton in its sample. V usage is TRBV7-2 and J usage is TRBJ1-4, with TRBD1 matching 10 bases. The germline V gene encodes CDR1 SGHTA and CDR2 FQGNSA. V was clipped by 2 bases and J by 4 bases; unmatched bases: 4. CDR3 length: 16 residues. Written as DNA, the CDR3 is TGTGCCAGCAGCTTACGGTGGGACAGGGGTAATGAAAAACTGTTTTTT. This sequence encodes CASSLRWDRGNEKLFF.

The V gene is TRBV7-2, the J gene TRBJ1-6; 7 bases match TRBD1. Germline CDR1 SGHTA, CDR2 FQGNSA. After removal of 1 base from V and 14 bases from J, the junction contained 11 bases not matched to a gene. The CDR3 loop spans 15 amino acids. The CDR3: CASSLGSGQPTTLHF. The CDR3 nucleotides are TGTGCCAGCAGCTTAGGGTCGGGACAGCCTACCACCCTCCACTTT.

This clone was seen a single time. The chain has TRBV27 and TRBJ1-2; D may be TRBD1 (6 bases). There are 14 residues in the CDR3. CDR1 and CDR2 from the germline V gene are MNHEY and SMNVEV (reference sequence). V lost 5 bases to trimming and J lost 4 bases, with 14 bases between them. The CDR3 coding sequence is TGTGCCAGCAGTACTAACAGGGTGTCCTATGGCTACACCTTC. Its protein is CASSTNRVSYGYTF.

The rearrangement uses TRBV7-2 and TRBJ1-4; no clear D gene. The germline gives CDR1 SGHTA, CDR2 FQGNSA. The germline V and J ends were trimmed by 2 bases and 8 bases, with 9 bases remaining between them. This CDR3 has 13 residues. The CDR3 sequence: CASSLPEREKLFF. The CDR3 bases are TGTGCCAGCAGCTTACCAGAAAGAGAAAAACTGTTTTTT.

The chain combines TRBV5-4 with TRBJ2-2; TRBD2 matches at 7 bases. The CDR3 has 15 amino acids. V lost 4 bases to trimming and J lost 2 bases; unmatched junction nucleotides: 5. CDR1 and CDR2 from the germline V gene are SGHNT and YYREEE (reference sequence). CDR3 DNA: TGTGCCAGCAGCCTGACTAGCCCCAACACCGGGGAGCTGTTTTTT. This gives the protein CASSLTSPNTGELFF.

The rearrangement links TRBV19 to TRBJ1-5; TRBD1 agrees at 8 bases. V gave up 3 bases and J gave up 6 bases; unmatched junction bases: 7. The CDR3 sequence is 15 residues long. From germline, CDR1 is LNHDA and CDR2 SQIVND (reference sequence). CDR3 coding DNA: TGTGCCAGTAGTATCGACAGGGGTGTGATTCAGCCCCAGCATTTT. Protein product: CASSIDRGVIQPQHF.

The chain has TRBV6-5 and TRBJ2-3, with TRBD2 identical over 12 bases. Germline values: CDR1 MNHEY, CDR2 SVGAGI. The V gene end was trimmed by 6 bases and the J gene end by 4 bases; junction bases not matched to a gene: 5. The CDR3 spans 15 residues. The CDR3 reads CASSPSGGAPDTQYF. The CDR3 DNA sequence: TGTGCCAGCAGCCCTAGCGGGGGGGCCCCAGATACGCAGTATTTT.

This chain links TRBV27 with TRBJ1-5; TRBD1 agrees at 9 bases. Trimming at V came to 5 bases and at J to 5 bases, leaving 4 bases not matched to a gene. Germline CDR1 is MNHEY and CDR2 is SMNVEV (reference sequence). The CDR3 sequence is 14 residues long. CDR3 in amino acids: CASSPDRGYQPQHF. CDR3 DNA: TGTGCCAGCAGTCCGGACAGGGGTTATCAGCCCCAGCATTTT.

The chain is built from TRBV19 and TRBJ1-1; TRBD1 matches at 7 bases. The CDR3 totals 15 residues. After removal of 7 bases from V and 1 base from J, the junction contained 9 bases not matched to a gene. Germline V gives CDR1 LNHDA, CDR2 SQIVND (reference sequence). The CDR3 DNA reads as TGTGCCAGTATTGGGCAGGGGGTGAGGAACACTGAAGCTTTCTTT. Amino acids: CASIGQGVRNTEAFF.

The V gene is TRBV19, the J gene TRBJ2-6; D is ambiguous. Germline assignment: CDR1 LNHDA and CDR2 SQIVND (reference sequence). Trimming left V 3 bases short and J 0 bases short, with 15 bases between. The CDR3 runs 18 residues. The CDR3 protein is CASSIPGRFTSGANVLTF. CDR3 DNA sequence: TGTGCCAGTAGTATCCCCGGCAGGTTTACCTCTGGGGCCAACGTCCTGACTTTC. Drawing the rest from reference TRBV19 and TRBJ2-6, the complete variable domain is DGGITQSPKYLFRKEGQNVTLSCEQNLNHDAMYWYRQDPGQGLRLIYYSQIVNDFQKGDIAEGYSVSREKKESFPLTVTSAQKNPTAFYLCASSIPGRFTSGANVLTFGAGSRLTVL.